Shown below are 26 T cell receptor beta chains from a single sample sequenced in a study of blood T cell repertoires in COVID-19. TCRdb keeps only in-frame clones here, not all; method: immunoSEQ multiplex PCR. The data hold a few hundred thousand clones, with roughly 84% observed a single time. The sample taken for sequencing was peripheral blood. Source of these receptors: a woman between 18 and 30 years old with acute or convalescent COVID-19.

This chain links TRBV7-8 with TRBJ1-2; D gene ambiguous. The CDR3 is 15 residues long. V lost 0 bases and J lost 1, with 9 bases in between. Germline assignment: CDR1 SGHVS and CDR2 FQNEAQ. The DNA of the CDR3 is TGTGCCAGCAGCTTAGCACGGAGTGGTAACTATGGCTACACCTTC. Translated, it gives CASSLARSGNYGYTF.

The chain couples TRBV10-3 to TRBJ1-1, with TRBD1 as a possible D gene (5 bases). CDR3 length: 13 amino acids. From germline, CDR1 is ENHRY and CDR2 SYGVKD. V was clipped by 4 bases and J by 4 bases, with 10 bases between them. The CDR3 loop is CAISVQDGTEAFF. The CDR3, as DNA: TGTGCCATCAGTGTACAGGATGGCACTGAAGCTTTCTTT.

This chain joins TRBV5-5 and TRBJ1-1, with 7 bases identical to TRBD1. Germline V gene lookup returns CDR1 SGHKS and CDR2 YYEKEE (reference sequence). V lost 4 bases and J lost 5; bases outside the gene matches: 5. The CDR3 loop spans 13 amino acids. This CDR3 reads CASSRTGKTEAFF. DNA of the CDR3: TGTGCCAGCAGCCGGACAGGAAAGACTGAAGCTTTCTTT.

As to this clone: Other DNA sequences from this sample encode an identical CDR3 as well. The chain uses TRBV4-3 and TRBJ2-1; 8 bases line up with TRBD1. There are 16 residues in the CDR3. V lost 0 bases, J lost 4 bases, and 5 bases stayed unmatched. Per the germline V gene, CDR1 is LGHNA and CDR2 is YSLEER. The DNA of the CDR3 is TGCGCCAGCAGCCAAGATCGGACAGGGAGATACAATGAGCAGTTCTTC. Amino acid sequence: CASSQDRTGRYNEQFF.

This clone was observed a few times. The chain links TRBV5-1 to TRBJ1-3; D is ambiguous. Looked up from germline, CDR1 is SGHRS and CDR2 is YFSETQ. The CDR3 covers 16 residues. Trimming left V 4 bases short and J 3 bases short, with 17 bases between. The CDR3 reads CASSRGAQVSGNTIYF. CDR3 nucleotide sequence: TGCGCCAGCAGCCGAGGCGCACAAGTTAGTGGAAACACCATATATTTT. Full variable domain (remainder filled in from reference TRBV5-1 and TRBJ1-3): KAGVTQTPRYLIKTRGQQVTLSCSPISGHRSVSWYQQTPGQGLQFLFEYFSETQRNKGNFPGRFSGRQFSNSRSEMNVSTLELGDSALYLCASSRGAQVSGNTIYFGEGSWLTVV.

The V gene is TRBV28, the J gene TRBJ2-7; TRBD1 matches 8 bases. The V and J ends lost 6 bases and 6 bases, in that order; junction bases with no gene match: 13. This CDR3 contains 15 residues. Germline V gives CDR1 MDHEN, CDR2 SYDVKM. CDR3 coding DNA: TGTGCCAGCAGCTCTCAAGGACAGGGTTACGGCGAGCAGTACTTC. Translated: CASSSQGQGYGEQYF.

V is TRBV6-6 and J is TRBJ2-3; D gene uncertain. With 6 bases removed from V and 7 bases from J, the gap between germline ends came to 14 bases. Germline CDR1 is MNHNY and CDR2 is SVGAGI (reference sequence). The CDR3 runs to 13 residues. CDR3 DNA sequence: TGTGCCAGCAGCCCAGAGGTGGTTAATACGCAGTATTTT. It is translated as CASSPEVVNTQYF.

CDR3 sequence (DNA): TGTGCCAGCAGCTTAGGGATAGCGGGTAGCTCCTACAATGAGCAGTTCTTC. Amino acid sequence: CASSLGIAGSSYNEQFF. V usage is TRBV7-2 and J usage is TRBJ2-1; 7 bases map to TRBD2. V shed 1 base, J shed 0 bases, and the junction held 6 bases outside the gene matches. The length of the CDR3 is 17 residues. From germline, CDR1 is SGHTA and CDR2 FQGNSA.

This clone was seen a few times. The chain employs TRBV7-2 and TRBJ2-1; 7 bases fit TRBD2. The V gene end was trimmed by 1 base and the J gene end by 4 bases; junction bases not matched to a gene: 4. There are 15 residues in the CDR3. Germline assignment: CDR1 SGHTA and CDR2 FQGNSA. The CDR3 reads CASSLVGGMYNEQFF. For the CDR3, the DNA is TGTGCCAGCAGCTTAGTGGGGGGGATGTACAATGAGCAGTTCTTC.

This clone was found once. The chain couples TRBV5-1 to TRBJ2-7, with 12 nucleotides matching TRBD2. The CDR3 loop spans 18 amino acids. The trim removed 0 bases at V and 7 bases at J, leaving 14 bases unmatched. Germline CDR1 is SGHRS and CDR2 is YFSETQ. The CDR3 loop reads CASSLGLAGEKITREQYF. The CDR3 DNA sequence: TGCGCCAGCAGCTTGGGACTAGCGGGAGAAAAAATAACGAGAGAGCAGTACTTC.

The gene calls are TRBV6-5 and TRBJ2-2, with 10 bases aligning to TRBD1. Germline V gives CDR1 MNHEY, CDR2 SVGAGI. The CDR3 covers 15 residues. Trimming took 10 bases from V and 4 from J; bases not matched to a gene: 9. DNA of the CDR3: TGTGCCATCCAAGACAGGGGGCGGATCACCGGGGAGCTGTTTTTT. Translation gives CAIQDRGRITGELFF.

The chain employs TRBV11-2 and TRBJ2-3; D not resolved. Trimming shortened V by 5 bases and J by 5 bases, and 20 bases separated the two germline ends. CDR1 and CDR2 from the germline V gene are SGHAT and FQNNGV. The CDR3 has 16 amino acids. The CDR3 here is CASSTSSGIRRDTQYF. The CDR3 DNA is TGTGCCAGCAGCACGTCCTCAGGAATCCGACGAGATACGCAGTATTTT.

The V call is TRBV18, the J call TRBJ2-7; a weak D match, TRBD1 (5 bases). Trimming left V 3 bases short and J 6 bases short, with 21 bases between. The CDR3 consists of 16 residues. Germline CDR1 KGHSH, CDR2 LQKENI. The CDR3 DNA is TGTGCCAGCTCACCTCCTCAGGACCAAGGAAGGGGCGAGCAGTACTTC. Amino acids: CASSPPQDQGRGEQYF. The full variable domain, completed using reference TRBV18 and TRBJ2-7, is NAGVMQNPRHLVRRRGQEARLRCSPMKGHSHVYWYRQLPEEGLKFMVYLQKENIIDESGMPKERFSAEFPKEGPSILRIQQVVRGDSAAYFCASSPPQDQGRGEQYFGPGTRLTVT.

This clone occurred once. This chain joins TRBV6-5 and TRBJ2-3; the D gene is possibly TRBD1 (6 bases). V shed 4 bases and J shed 6 bases, with 14 bases lying between them. CDR3 length: 14 amino acids. The germline gives CDR1 MNHEY, CDR2 SVGAGI. The CDR3 reads CASSSQGGRDTQYF. The CDR3 bases are TGTGCCAGCAGTTCTCAAGGGGGAAGGGATACGCAGTATTTT.

The CDR3 DNA sequence: TGTGCCAGCAGTTTAGCAGGGGGCCCCACTGAAGCTTTCTTT. Protein sequence: CASSLAGGPTEAFF. This chain uses TRBV27 with TRBJ1-1, with 8 bases fitting TRBD1. This CDR3 is built from 14 residues. V dropped 2 bases and J dropped 4; count of bases not matched to a gene: 3. Germline V CDR1 and CDR2: MNHEY, SMNVEV (reference sequence).

The chain uses TRBV7-8 and TRBJ1-2, with 7 nucleotides matching TRBD1. The germline V gene encodes CDR1 SGHVS and CDR2 FQNEAQ. This CDR3 spans 15 amino acids. The V gene end was trimmed by 6 bases and the J gene end by 0 bases; junction bases not matched to a gene: 7. CDR3 coding DNA: TGTGCCAGCAGTTACAGGACAGGCCCTAACTATGGCTACACCTTC. Its protein product is CASSYRTGPNYGYTF.

This clone was observed a few times. The chain uses TRBV28 and TRBJ1-1, with D possibly TRBD1 on 6 matching bases. V lost 5 bases to trimming and J lost 5 bases, with 18 bases between them. The CDR3 consists of 15 residues. Germline-derived CDR1 and CDR2 are MDHEN and SYDVKM. DNA of the CDR3: TGTGCCAGCAGTCCCGTCACAGGGTTATGGACTGAAGCTTTCTTT. It translates to CASSPVTGLWTEAFF.

The rearrangement uses TRBV18 and TRBJ1-2, with 7 bases identical to TRBD1. Germline V gene lookup returns CDR1 KGHSH and CDR2 LQKENI. The ends lost 3 bases at V and 6 bases at J; junction bases unmatched: 4. This CDR3 has 13 residues. For the CDR3, the DNA is TGTGCCAGCTCACCGGGGACAGATAATGGCTACACCTTC. It encodes CASSPGTDNGYTF.

The rearrangement joins TRBV7-8 to TRBJ2-5; no clear D gene. Trimming cost V 0 bases and J 5 bases, with 13 bases left between them. Germline V gene sequence: CDR1 SGHVS, CDR2 FQNEAQ. The CDR3 covers 15 residues. The CDR3 region is CASSLASSSWETQYF. The CDR3 bases are TGTGCCAGCAGCTTAGCGAGTTCTAGTTGGGAGACCCAGTACTTC.

The rearrangement joins TRBV19 to TRBJ2-7, with 7 bases matching TRBD2. The ends lost 5 bases at V and 5 bases at J; junction bases unmatched: 15. This CDR3 comprises 16 residues. The germline CDR1 and CDR2 sequences are LNHDA and SQIVND (reference sequence). CDR3: CASSGTAGVRRDEQYF. The DNA of the CDR3 is TGTGCCAGTAGTGGGACTGCGGGAGTTAGGCGCGACGAGCAGTACTTC.

The gene calls are TRBV6-2 or TRBV6-3 and TRBJ1-5, with 7 bases aligning to TRBD1. The trim removed 6 bases at V and 4 bases at J, leaving 9 bases unmatched. CDR1 is MNHEY and CDR2 is SVGEGT in the germline V gene. The CDR3 is 15 residues long. This CDR3 reads CASSQLDRINQPQHF. DNA for the CDR3: TGTGCCAGCAGCCAATTGGACAGGATTAATCAGCCCCAGCATTTT.

This clone showed up just a few times. V and J are TRBV20-1 and TRBJ2-5; D is unresolved. The V end lost 3 bases, the J end lost 1 base, and 6 bases lay between the germline ends. The CDR3 contains 12 residues. The germline CDR1 and CDR2 sequences are DFQATT and SNEGSKA (reference sequence). For the CDR3, the DNA is TGCAGTGCTAGTACCGGCCAAGAGACCCAGTACTTC. Amino acids: CSASTGQETQYF.

CDR3 DNA sequence: TGTGCCAGCATGGGGGGACTAGCGAGTATAGATACGCAGTATTTT. It translates to CASMGGLASIDTQYF. The genes are TRBV2 and TRBJ2-3; TRBD2 aligns across 10 bases. Germline V gene data show CDR1 as SNHLY and CDR2 as FYNNEI. V was clipped by 7 bases and J by 5 bases; unmatched bases: 9. CDR3 length equals 15 residues.

The CDR3 DNA reads as TGTGCCAGCAGTTACGAGCGATTCGATGAAAAACTGTTTTTT. Protein product: CASSYERFDEKLFF. The V gene is TRBV6-2 or TRBV6-3, the J gene TRBJ1-4, with D uncertain. The CDR3 consists of 14 residues. V shed 2 bases and J shed 6 bases, with 10 bases lying between them. CDR1 is MNHEY and CDR2 is SVGEGT in the germline V gene.

The V gene is TRBV7-9, the J gene TRBJ2-1; TRBD1 aligns across 7 bases. Germline CDR1 and CDR2: SEHNR and FQNEAQ (reference sequence). The CDR3 is made up of 15 amino acids. V lost 8 bases, J lost 1 base, and 8 bases stayed unmatched. The CDR3 DNA reads TGTGCCAGCGTACCTCCGGGACAGTCCTACAATGAGCAGTTCTTC. It yields the protein CASVPPGQSYNEQFF.

This chain connects TRBV5-1 to TRBJ2-4; 7 bases map to TRBD1. J lost 8 bases, V lost 1 base, and 9 bases had no gene match. Germline CDR1 SGHRS, CDR2 YFSETQ. The CDR3 has 15 amino acids. The CDR3 is CASSLPATQGDIQYF. The DNA of the CDR3 is TGCGCCAGCAGCTTGCCGGCCACGCAGGGGGACATTCAGTACTTC.